Shown below are 22 T cell receptor beta chains from a single sample sequenced in a study of CD8 T cells in Susac syndrome. RNA totalling about 0.45 to 1 ug underwent reverse transcription with random hexamers. TCRdb ran MiXCR on the immunoSEQ multiplex PCR reads and lists one entry per CDR3 protein. The sample holds under 550,000 distinct CDR3 sequences, approximately 85% seen once. Specimen: CD8+ T cells from PBMCs. These receptors originate from a human donor with multiple sclerosis.

The V and J genes are TRBV7-9 and TRBJ2-2; a possible D gene is TRBD2 (6 bases). The CDR3 contains 13 residues. Germline values: CDR1 SEHNR, CDR2 FQNEAQ (reference sequence). CDR3 sequence (DNA): TGTGTTACGGGAGCGCTGAACACCGGGGAGCTGTTTTTT. It yields the protein CVTGALNTGELFF.

The rearrangement uses TRBV4-1 and TRBJ1-4, with D maybe TRBD1 (5 bases). The germline V gene has CDR1 MGHRA and CDR2 YSYEKL. The CDR3 is 16 residues long. Trimming pared 1 base from V and 1 base from J, leaving 10 bases between. This chain's CDR3 is CASSQAGDGTNEKLFF. Written as DNA, the CDR3 is TGCGCCAGCAGCCAAGCCGGGGACGGAACTAATGAAAAACTGTTTTTT.

This sequence joins TRBV30 and TRBJ2-7; 11 positions agree with TRBD1. Germline V gives CDR1 GTSNPN, CDR2 SVGIG (reference sequence). There are 15 residues in the CDR3. The J segment lost 4 bases and the V segment lost 1 base, leaving 6 bases of the junction unmatched. The DNA of the CDR3 is TGTGCCTGGAGTGCTGGGACAGGGGGATTTTACGAGCAGTACTTC. Amino acids: CAWSAGTGGFYEQYF.

The sample holds one count of this clonotype. The chain is built from TRBV4-1 and TRBJ2-5; the D is unclear. Germline-derived CDR1 and CDR2 are MGHRA and YSYEKL. V was cut by 1 base and J by 5 bases, with 11 bases left in between. The CDR3 has 14 residues. Here the CDR3 DNA reads TGCGCCAGCAGCCAAGTCCCAGCTTGGGAGACCCAGTACTTC. Its protein is CASSQVPAWETQYF.

The rearrangement joins TRBV11-2 to TRBJ2-7; D unclear. This CDR3 is built from 14 residues. Trimming cost V 11 bases and J 2 bases, with 19 bases left between them. CDR1 and CDR2 from the germline V gene are SGHAT and FQNNGV. The CDR3 sequence is CASRPGPPPYEQYF. CDR3 DNA sequence: TGTGCCTCCAGGCCGGGTCCCCCCCCCTACGAGCAGTACTTC.

CDR3 sequence: CAWSMGVGLEGQYF. The CDR3 DNA reads TGTGCCTGGAGTATGGGGGTTGGGTTGGAGGGGCAGTACTTC. The chain carries TRBV30 and TRBJ2-7; maybe TRBD2 (6 bases). The germline V and J ends were trimmed by 2 bases and 9 bases, with 20 bases remaining between them. CDR1 and CDR2 (germline): GTSNPN, SVGIG (reference sequence). This CDR3 comprises 14 residues.

The genes are TRBV27 and TRBJ1-1, with D perhaps matching TRBD1 (5 bases). The length of the CDR3 is 13 residues. The ends were cut back, 9 bases at V and 5 bases at J, with 16 bases in the middle. CDR1 is MNHEY, CDR2 SMNVEV, per germline (reference sequence). The CDR3 here is CASSRRGLTEAFF. CDR3 nucleotides: TGTGCCAGTTCCCGACGGGGGTTAACTGAAGCTTTCTTT.

The chain employs TRBV7-9 and TRBJ1-1; D is perhaps TRBD1 (6 bases). Trimming pared 0 bases from V and 1 base from J, leaving 12 bases between. The V gene's germline CDR1 is SEHNR and CDR2 FQNEAQ (reference sequence). CDR3 length: 16 amino acids. The CDR3 DNA reads as TGTGCCAGCAGCTTAGCGCTCGTAGGGGGGAACACTGAAGCTTTCTTT. It translates to CASSLALVGGNTEAFF. Supplemented by reference TRBV7-9 and TRBJ1-1, the full variable domain reads DTGVSQNPRHKITKRGQNVTFRCDPISEHNRLYWYRQTLGQGPEFLTYFQNEAQLEKSRLLSDRFSAERPKGSFSTLEIQRTEQGDSAMYLCASSLALVGGNTEAFFGQGTRLTVV.

The CDR3 DNA sequence: TGTGCCAGCAGCCCCCCCATAGCGGGCTACGAGCAGTTCTTC. Protein: CASSPPIAGYEQFF. The V and J genes are TRBV9 and TRBJ2-1, with TRBD2 identical over 7 bases. The CDR3 extends over 14 amino acids. With 4 bases clipped from V and 10 bases from J, the junction kept 11 bases outside the gene matches. Germline CDR1 SGDLS, CDR2 YYNGEE.

The chain is built from TRBV9 and TRBJ1-6; 7 bases align to TRBD1. The length of the CDR3 is 15 residues. Germline V gene sequence: CDR1 SGDLS, CDR2 YYNGEE. V lost 0 bases and J lost 7; bases outside the gene matches: 4. The CDR3 sequence is CASSVGTGVNSPLHF. As DNA, the CDR3 is TGTGCCAGCAGCGTAGGGACAGGCGTGAATTCACCCCTCCACTTT.

This sequence joins TRBV6-5 and TRBJ2-1; D may correspond to TRBD1 or TRBD2 (5 bases each). V lost 6 bases, J lost 3 bases, and 15 bases lay in between. Germline V CDR1 and CDR2: MNHEY, SVGAGI. This CDR3 spans 15 amino acids. CDR3 sequence: CASSYLNGGYNEQFF. In DNA form, the CDR3 reads TGTGCCAGCAGCTACCTCAATGGGGGCTACAATGAGCAGTTCTTC.

The J gene is TRBJ2-7, the V gene TRBV7-9; D is uncertain. The CDR3 has 14 amino acids. The germline gives CDR1 SEHNR, CDR2 FQNEAQ (reference sequence). V gave up 4 bases and J gave up 0 bases, with 10 bases separating them. The CDR3 region is CASSSSKSSYEQYF. In DNA, the CDR3 is TGTGCCAGCAGCTCCTCCAAGAGCTCCTACGAGCAGTACTTC.

The DNA of the CDR3 is TGTGCCAGCAGTGAAGCTCCAGGGGGCGGCTATGGCTACACCTTC. As protein: CASSEAPGGGYGYTF. The J gene is TRBJ1-2, the V gene TRBV6-1, with 8 bases lining up with TRBD1. J gave up 4 bases and V 0 bases, and 4 bases lay outside the gene matches. CDR1 is MNHNS, CDR2 SASEGT, per germline. CDR3 size: 15 residues.

This clonotype occurred a few times. This chain joins TRBV6-1 and TRBJ1-1; maybe TRBD1 (5 bases). Germline CDR1 and CDR2: MNHNS and SASEGT. This CDR3 is 14 amino acids long. The V gene lost 8 bases and the J gene lost 4 bases, with 17 bases spanning the gap. The CDR3 DNA reads TGTGCCAGCGACCGGGGGGTGGTGGGCACTGAAGCTTTCTTT. Its translation is CASDRGVVGTEAFF.

V usage is TRBV7-6 and J usage is TRBJ1-1; D remains ambiguous. V gave up 2 bases and J gave up 4 bases, with 14 bases separating them. Germline V gene data show CDR1 as SGHVS and CDR2 as FNYEAQ. This CDR3 comprises 15 residues. The CDR3 region is CASSLFPGEGTEAFF. The CDR3, as DNA: TGTGCCAGCAGCTTATTCCCCGGGGAGGGCACTGAAGCTTTCTTT.

The rearrangement uses TRBV4-2 and TRBJ2-7, with no clear D. CDR3 size: 15 residues. Germline CDR1 and CDR2: LGHNA and YNFKEQ. The ends were cut back, 2 bases at V and 0 bases at J, with 11 bases in the middle. In DNA form, the CDR3 reads TGTGCCAGCAGCCAATCAGGCGCGAGCTCCTACGAGCAGTACTTC. Translating it yields CASSQSGASSYEQYF.

V usage is TRBV6-1 and J usage is TRBJ2-7; 7 bases match TRBD2. The V and J ends lost 5 bases and 3 bases, in that order; junction bases with no gene match: 7. Looked up from germline, CDR1 is MNHNS and CDR2 is SASEGT. This CDR3 has 14 residues. Written as DNA, the CDR3 is TGTGCCAGCAGTCACCTCGGGAGGCACTACGAGCAGTACTTC. It encodes CASSHLGRHYEQYF.

CDR3 sequence: CASSQIRQAAHYGYTF. The CDR3 nucleotides are TGTGCCAGCAGTCAGATCCGGCAGGCTGCGCACTATGGCTACACCTTC. The chain links TRBV3-1 to TRBJ1-2; D is ambiguous. V lost 6 bases, J lost 3 bases, and 20 bases lay in between. This CDR3 contains 16 residues. CDR1 and CDR2 from the germline V gene are LGHDT and YNNKEL (reference sequence).

The V gene is TRBV27, the J gene TRBJ1-1, with TRBD1 as a possible D gene (5 bases). Trimming left V 7 bases short and J 0 bases short, with 9 bases between. The CDR3 extends over 13 amino acids. From germline, CDR1 is MNHEY and CDR2 SMNVEV (reference sequence). The CDR3 reads CASTGQMNTEAFF. For the CDR3, the DNA is TGTGCCAGCACGGGGCAGATGAACACTGAAGCTTTCTTT.

This clonotype was observed a single time. The chain couples TRBV4-1 to TRBJ1-2; D may be TRBD1 (5 bases). The CDR3 has 16 amino acids. V was clipped by 1 base and J by 3 bases, with 15 bases between them. Germline-derived CDR1 and CDR2 are MGHRA and YSYEKL. CDR3 loop: CASSQVAGPGDYGYTF. The CDR3 DNA follows: TGCGCCAGCAGCCAAGTAGCAGGGCCCGGGGACTATGGCTACACCTTC.

The count of this clonotype is one. The chain joins TRBV14 to TRBJ2-3; TRBD1 agrees at 8 bases. The J segment lost 2 bases and the V segment lost 4 bases, leaving 8 bases of the junction unmatched. The CDR3 is made up of 16 amino acids. In germline, CDR1 is SGHDN, CDR2 FVKESK. The CDR3 coding sequence is TGTGCCAGCAGCCTCTTAGGCAGGGGGCCCACAGATACGCAGTATTTT. Translated: CASSLLGRGPTDTQYF.

The chain joins TRBV20-1 to TRBJ2-5; 8 positions agree with TRBD1. The trim removed 3 bases at V and 4 bases at J, leaving 13 bases unmatched. In germline, CDR1 is DFQATT, CDR2 SNEGSKA (reference sequence). This CDR3 has 16 amino acids. CDR3 bases: TGCAGTGCTAGTCTCTCTGGGACAGGCACGCTAGAGACCCAGTACTTC. Residues: CSASLSGTGTLETQYF.